The rows below give T cell receptor beta chains drawn from one sample of a study of blood T cell repertoires in COVID-19. Here immunoSEQ multiplex PCR was the method, and the copy in TCRdb shows in-frame clones only, minus some. The table lists tens of thousands of clones, 79% of them singletons. The sample consisted of peripheral blood. All receptors derive from a man aged 55 to 69 with active or convalescent COVID-19. CDR3s include the opening cysteine and the closing phenylalanine or tryptophan. The D gene is left open where the match is weak. Clone size appears in some rows only: once, few, many, or a class for an expanded clone.

clone_size	d_call	v_call	j_call	cdr3_aa	cdr3_nt
few	-	TRBV2	TRBJ2-7	CASSVVGRDQYEQYF	TGTGCCAGCAGTGTGGTCGGCAGGGATCAGTACGAGCAGTACTTC
many	TRBD1	TRBV6-4	TRBJ2-2	CASSTDRGTGELFF	TGTGCCAGTTCGACGGACAGGGGAACCGGGGAGCTGTTTTTT
-	TRBD1	TRBV19	TRBJ1-2	CASSEGQGTYGYTF	TGTGCCAGTAGTGAGGGACAGGGTACCTATGGCTACACCTTC
-	TRBD1	TRBV28	TRBJ1-5	CASRGGGNQPQHF	TGTGCCAGCAGAGGGGGCGGAAATCAGCCCCAGCATTTT
-	TRBD1	TRBV4-1	TRBJ2-5	CASSQEGQGGQTQYF	TGCGCCAGCAGCCAAGAGGGACAGGGCGGGCAGACCCAGTACTTC
-	TRBD2	TRBV19	TRBJ2-3	CASSIGGGADTQYF	TGTGCCAGTAGTATCGGCGGGGGGGCAGATACGCAGTATTTT
-	TRBD1	TRBV6-5	TRBJ2-1	CASSYTGTGDNEQFF	TGTGCCAGCAGTTACACTGGGACAGGCGATAATGAGCAGTTCTTC
many	-	TRBV28	TRBJ2-5	CASRLQGPETQYF	TGTGCCAGCAGATTACAGGGTCCAGAGACCCAGTACTTC
-	TRBD1	TRBV3-1/TRBV3-2	TRBJ2-5	CASSPPGQGRPVAQYF	TGTGCCAGCAGCCCTCCTGGACAGGGTCGACCAGTGGCCCAGTACTTC
-	TRBD2	TRBV7-2	TRBJ2-7	CASSLAGTSGSYEQYF	TGTGCCAGCAGCTTAGCCGGGACTAGCGGGTCCTACGAGCAGTACTTC
-	-	TRBV28	TRBJ2-7	CASTMAPAVKQYF	TGTGCCAGCACCATGGCCCCTGCAGTCAAGCAGTACTTC
-	TRBD1	TRBV19	TRBJ2-2	CASRLDRGSTGELFF	TGTGCCAGTAGGCTGGACAGGGGTAGCACCGGGGAGCTGTTTTTT
-	TRBD2	TRBV5-4	TRBJ2-5	CASSSASSGGPLYQETQYF	TGTGCCAGCAGCTCCGCATCTAGCGGGGGGCCCCTCTACCAAGAGACCCAGTACTTC
-	-	TRBV7-3	TRBJ2-1	CASSLNAGGGEQFF	TGTGCCAGCAGCTTAAACGCTGGAGGCGGTGAGCAGTTCTTC
-	TRBD1	TRBV6-5	TRBJ1-2	CASWVQGAMVQGYTF	TGTGCCAGCTGGGTACAGGGGGCGATGGTTCAGGGCTACACCTTC
-	-	TRBV6-4	TRBJ2-1	CASSTRTVYNEQFF	TGTGCCAGCAGTACTCGGACAGTTTACAATGAGCAGTTCTTC
-	TRBD1	TRBV9	TRBJ1-5	CASSSAGDRGEPQHF	TGTGCCAGCAGCTCCGCCGGGGACAGGGGTGAGCCCCAGCATTTT
-	TRBD1	TRBV5-1	TRBJ1-2	CASSPETGSYGYTF	TGCGCCAGCAGCCCCGAGACAGGGTCCTATGGCTACACCTTC
few	TRBD1	TRBV9	TRBJ1-6	CASSSGQGNSPLHF	TGTGCCAGCAGCTCAGGACAGGGTAATTCACCCCTCCACTTT
-	-	TRBV6-6	TRBJ1-5	CASSYRGGQPQHF	TGTGCCAGCAGTTACAGGGGAGGTCAGCCCCAGCATTTT
once	TRBD1	TRBV5-4	TRBJ2-2	CASSLGGTGENTGELFF	TGTGCCAGCAGCTTAGGGGGGACAGGAGAGAACACCGGGGAGCTGTTTTTT
many	TRBD1	TRBV2	TRBJ2-2	CASSRQGMFF	TGTGCCAGCAGTAGACAGGGGATGTTTTTT
-	TRBD2	TRBV7-8	TRBJ2-7	CASSLVVAGSSYEQYF	TGTGCCAGCAGCTTAGTGGTAGCGGGGAGCTCCTACGAGCAGTACTTC
few	-	TRBV28	TRBJ1-5	CASRYSRGDHQPQHF	TGTGCCAGCAGATATTCCAGGGGCGACCATCAGCCCCAGCATTTT
few	-	TRBV7-8	TRBJ1-4	CASRFWTDEKLFF	TGTGCCAGCAGATTTTGGACTGATGAAAAACTGTTTTTT
-	TRBD1	TRBV30	TRBJ2-7	CAWSVWGTGSDEQYF	TGTGCCTGGAGTGTATGGGGGACAGGGTCGGACGAGCAGTACTTC
once	TRBD1	TRBV11-2	TRBJ2-5	CASSTQGYQETQYF	TGTGCCAGCAGCACACAGGGGTACCAAGAGACCCAGTACTTC
-	-	TRBV7-2	TRBJ2-1	CASSLLGGLSNEQFF	TGTGCCAGCAGCTTATTGGGGGGGCTTTCCAATGAGCAGTTCTTC
few	TRBD2	TRBV19	TRBJ2-5	CASSRGAGLGETQYF	TGTGCCAGTAGTAGGGGAGCGGGGCTGGGGGAGACCCAGTACTTC
few	-	TRBV2	TRBJ1-5	CASSLGTQVYSNQPQHF	TGTGCCAGCAGTTTGGGGACACAAGTTTATAGCAATCAGCCCCAGCATTTT
-	-	TRBV30	TRBJ2-3	CAWSRGSADTQYF	TGTGCCTGGAGTAGGGGTAGTGCAGATACGCAGTATTTT
-	-	TRBV12-3/TRBV12-4	TRBJ1-2	CASSQGLGRGYTF	TGTGCCAGCAGTCAGGGGTTGGGGCGAGGCTACACCTTC
-	TRBD1	TRBV10-3	TRBJ2-6	CAISGTGGPGANVLTF	TGTGCCATCAGTGGGACAGGGGGCCCTGGGGCCAACGTCCTGACTTTC
many	-	TRBV19	TRBJ1-2	CASSDSGAGYGYTF	TGTGCCAGTAGTGATTCAGGGGCCGGCTATGGCTACACCTTC
-	-	TRBV10-3	TRBJ2-7	CAISESQGGSYEQYF	TGTGCCATCAGTGAGTCGCAAGGGGGCTCCTACGAGCAGTACTTC
-	TRBD1	TRBV27	TRBJ1-1	CASSSSTGLGTEAFF	TGTGCCAGCAGTTCGTCGACAGGGTTGGGCACTGAAGCTTTCTTT
once	-	TRBV2	TRBJ1-4	CASVRGFNEKLFF	TGTGCCAGCGTGCGGGGGTTTAATGAAAAACTGTTTTTT
-	TRBD2	TRBV4-1	TRBJ2-7	CASSQFSGGAGYEQYF	TGCGCCAGCAGCCAGTTTAGCGGGGGGGCTGGCTACGAGCAGTACTTC
-	TRBD2	TRBV19	TRBJ2-1	CASSPHSGDEQFF	TGTGCCAGTAGTCCTCACAGCGGGGATGAGCAGTTCTTC
once	-	TRBV18	TRBJ1-1	CASSPGGVMNTEAFF	TGTGCCAGCTCACCCGGGGGGGTCATGAACACTGAAGCTTTCTTT
few	-	TRBV23-1	TRBJ1-1	CASSQSWDIRTWGYTEAFF	TGCGCCAGCAGTCAATCTTGGGACATAAGAACATGGGGATACACTGAAGCTTTCTTT
-	TRBD1	TRBV30	TRBJ1-1	CAWSRWDRGENGEAFF	TGTGCCTGGAGTAGGTGGGACAGGGGCGAAAATGGAGAAGCTTTCTTT
-	-	TRBV2	TRBJ2-2	CASRGPPDRVTGELFF	TGTGCCAGCAGGGGGCCGCCGGACAGAGTAACCGGGGAGCTGTTTTTT
once	-	TRBV13	TRBJ2-5	CASSLRVAGTQYF	TGTGCCAGCAGCTTACGGGTCGCCGGGACCCAGTACTTC
-	TRBD1	TRBV29-1	TRBJ1-1	CSVRPWTGLNTEAFF	TGCAGCGTGCGTCCTTGGACAGGGCTAAACACTGAAGCTTTCTTT
-	-	TRBV2	TRBJ1-4	CASSESPTATNEKLFF	TGTGCCAGCAGTGAATCCCCGACAGCAACTAATGAAAAACTGTTTTTT
-	-	TRBV9	TRBJ2-3	CASSVGLRQGTDTQYF	TGTGCCAGCAGCGTAGGGTTGCGTCAGGGCACAGATACGCAGTATTTT
once	-	TRBV27	TRBJ1-4	CASSFSGQPNEKLFF	TGTGCCAGCAGTTTCTCCGGACAGCCAAATGAAAAACTGTTTTTT
once	-	TRBV5-5	TRBJ2-1	CASSFLLEGVKDEQFF	TGTGCCAGCAGCTTCCTATTAGAAGGGGTTAAGGATGAGCAGTTCTTC
-	TRBD1	TRBV19	TRBJ1-1	CASSIRPGGIPEAFF	TGTGCCAGTAGTATCCGCCCAGGGGGTATCCCTGAAGCTTTCTTT
-	TRBD1	TRBV24-1	TRBJ2-5	CATSDPTGGAKTQYF	TGTGCCACCAGTGACCCGACAGGGGGCGCAAAGACCCAGTACTTC
-	-	TRBV9	TRBJ1-3	CASSVAVAGNTIYF	TGTGCCAGCAGCGTAGCAGTAGCGGGAAACACCATATATTTT
few	TRBD1	TRBV7-9	TRBJ2-3	CASSSGQSGTDTQYF	TGTGCCAGCAGCTCGGGACAGAGTGGCACAGATACGCAGTATTTT
-	TRBD2	TRBV5-6	TRBJ2-1	CASSLPRGGMFNEQFF	TGTGCCAGCAGTCTCCCTCGCGGGGGGATGTTCAATGAGCAGTTCTTC
-	-	TRBV5-1	TRBJ1-5	CASSAGMNQPQHF	TGCGCCAGCAGCGCAGGTATGAATCAGCCCCAGCATTTT
-	-	TRBV24-1	TRBJ2-3	CATSDLVGSTDTQYF	TGTGCCACCAGTGATTTGGTTGGTAGTACAGATACGCAGTATTTT
once	TRBD2	TRBV5-1	TRBJ2-7	CASSLGAGGVPTYEQYF	TGCGCCAGCAGCCTGGGGGCGGGAGGGGTCCCCACCTACGAGCAGTACTTC
few	-	TRBV7-3	TRBJ2-2	CASSKQGAELFF	TGTGCCAGCAGCAAACAGGGTGCGGAGCTGTTTTTT